This T cell receptor (beta chain) is drawn from a study of T cells in localized non-small cell lung cancer. Study-wide findings and caveats: Uninvolved adjacent lung had higher T cell clonality than tumor and all other tissues.

The repertoire was sequenced with immunoSEQ multiplex PCR; TCRdb's copy has only in-frame clones and lacks some. The profile shows more than 100,000 clones, 89% of them singletons. From germline, CDR1 is SGHRS and CDR2 YFSETQ. The CDR3 is 11 residues long. V was pared by 1 base and J by 2 bases, with 0 bases between. Remarks on this clone: Its antigen remains unknown. Other nucleotide sequences from this sample produce the same CDR3.

The chain uses TRBV5-1 and TRBJ2-5, with unresolved D. Sequenced here: peripheral blood, sampled before any cancer treatment. The clonotype originates from a female donor older than 55 with stage I lung adenocarcinoma. The chain's CDR3 is CASSLQETQYF. In DNA form, the CDR3 reads TGCGCCAGCAGCTTGCAAGAGACCCAGTACTTC.